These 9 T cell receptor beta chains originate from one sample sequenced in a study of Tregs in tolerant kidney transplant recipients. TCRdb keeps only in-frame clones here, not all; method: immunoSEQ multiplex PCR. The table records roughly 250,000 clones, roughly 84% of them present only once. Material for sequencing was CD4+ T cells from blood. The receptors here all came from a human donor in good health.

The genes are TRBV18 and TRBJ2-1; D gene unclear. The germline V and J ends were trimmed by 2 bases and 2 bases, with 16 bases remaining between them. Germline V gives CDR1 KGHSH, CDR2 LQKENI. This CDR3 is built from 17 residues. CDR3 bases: TGTGCCAGCTCACCATTAGGACCCCGAGCAACCTACAATGAGCAGTTCTTC. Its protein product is CASSPLGPRATYNEQFF.

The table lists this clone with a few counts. The CDR3 region is CASSEMPYTDTQYF. In nucleotides, the CDR3 is TGTGCCAGCAGTGAAATGCCCTACACAGATACGCAGTATTTT. The chain joins TRBV6-1 to TRBJ2-3; D is uncertain. V shed 2 bases and J shed 2 bases, with 8 bases lying between them. CDR3 length: 14 amino acids. Germline assignment: CDR1 MNHNS and CDR2 SASEGT.

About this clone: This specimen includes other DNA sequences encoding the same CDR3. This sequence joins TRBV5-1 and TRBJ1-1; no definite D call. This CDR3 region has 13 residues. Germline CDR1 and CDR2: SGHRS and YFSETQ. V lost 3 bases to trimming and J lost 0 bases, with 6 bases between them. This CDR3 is CASSSKVNTEAFF. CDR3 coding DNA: TGCGCCAGCAGCTCAAAAGTGAACACTGAAGCTTTCTTT.

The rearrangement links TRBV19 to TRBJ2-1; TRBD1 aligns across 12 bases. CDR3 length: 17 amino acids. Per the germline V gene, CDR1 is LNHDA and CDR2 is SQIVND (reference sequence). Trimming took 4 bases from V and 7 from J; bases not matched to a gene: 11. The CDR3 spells CASSRGTGGGNRNEQFF. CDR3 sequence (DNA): TGTGCCAGTAGTAGAGGGACAGGGGGCGGAAATAGGAATGAGCAGTTCTTC. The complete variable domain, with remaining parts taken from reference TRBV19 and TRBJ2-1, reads DGGITQSPKYLFRKEGQNVTLSCEQNLNHDAMYWYRQDPGQGLRLIYYSQIVNDFQKGDIAEGYSVSREKKESFPLTVTSAQKNPTAFYLCASSRGTGGGNRNEQFFGPGTRLTVL.

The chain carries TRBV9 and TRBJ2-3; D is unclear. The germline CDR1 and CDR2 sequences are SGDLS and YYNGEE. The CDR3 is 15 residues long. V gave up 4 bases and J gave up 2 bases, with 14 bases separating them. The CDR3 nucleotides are TGTGCCAGCAGCCCCTCGGCCCAGTTCACAGATACGCAGTATTTT. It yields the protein CASSPSAQFTDTQYF.

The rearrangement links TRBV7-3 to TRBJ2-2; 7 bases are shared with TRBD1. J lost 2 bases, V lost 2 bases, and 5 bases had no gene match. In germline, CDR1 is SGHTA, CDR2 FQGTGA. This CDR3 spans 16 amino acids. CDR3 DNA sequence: TGTGCCAGCAGCTTACAGGGACAGTCAAACACCGGGGAGCTGTTTTTT. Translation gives CASSLQGQSNTGELFF. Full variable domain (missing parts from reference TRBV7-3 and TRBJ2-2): GAGVSQTPSNKVTEKGKYVELRCDPISGHTALYWYRQSLGQGPEFLIYFQGTGAADDSGLPNDRFFAVRPEGSVSTLKIQRTERGDSAVYLCASSLQGQSNTGELFFGEGSRLTVL.

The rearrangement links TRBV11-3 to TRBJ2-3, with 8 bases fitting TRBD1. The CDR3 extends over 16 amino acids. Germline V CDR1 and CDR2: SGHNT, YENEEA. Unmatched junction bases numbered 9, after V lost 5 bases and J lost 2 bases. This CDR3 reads CASSHRQGMATDTQYF. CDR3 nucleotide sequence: TGTGCCAGCAGCCATAGACAGGGGATGGCCACAGATACGCAGTATTTT.

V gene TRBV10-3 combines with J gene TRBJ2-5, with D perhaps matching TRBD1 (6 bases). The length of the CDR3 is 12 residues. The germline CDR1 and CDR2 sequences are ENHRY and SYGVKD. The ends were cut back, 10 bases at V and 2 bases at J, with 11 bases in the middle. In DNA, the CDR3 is TGTGCCACTCGAGGGGGACAAGAGACCCAGTACTTC. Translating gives CATRGGQETQYF.

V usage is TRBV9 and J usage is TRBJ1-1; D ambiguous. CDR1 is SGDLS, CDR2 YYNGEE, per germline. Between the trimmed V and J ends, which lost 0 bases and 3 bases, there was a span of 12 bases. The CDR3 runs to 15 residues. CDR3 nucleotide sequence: TGTGCCAGCAGCGTAGCCCAGGCGGCGGACACTGAAGCTTTCTTT. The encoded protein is CASSVAQAADTEAFF.